Sequencing of this T cell receptor beta chain was carried out in a study of blood T cell repertoires in COVID-19. V dropped 4 bases and J dropped 4; count of bases not matched to a gene: 11. Looked up from germline, CDR1 is SGHTA and CDR2 is FQGNSA. This CDR3 is built from 17 residues. Some clones are missing from TCRdb's copy, which holds only in-frame ones; the method was immunoSEQ multiplex PCR. Altogether approximately 190,000 clones are present, roughly 80% being singletons, with the ten largest covering approximately 8.1%. The chain joins TRBV7-2 to TRBJ2-1, with 9 bases identical to TRBD1. The receptor comes from a woman in her sixties or seventies with COVID-19, enrolled during active disease. Source material: peripheral blood. CDR3 sequence reads: CASSYDPGQGYYNEQFF. DNA for the CDR3: TGTGCCAGCAGCTATGATCCGGGACAGGGCTATTACAATGAGCAGTTCTTC.